This TCR beta chain was identified in a study of T cell responses to AZD1222 COVID-19 vaccine (dated by TCRdb to about 2021). Regarding the study in general: TCR sequencing covered 233 trial participants: 200 to 210 given two doses of AZD1222 and about 26 given two doses of MenACWY control vaccine. Trial participants were enrolled by age into 18-55, 56-69 and 70-plus year subgroups, with 148, 28 and 57 TCR-sequenced participants respectively. Results the study describes overall, beyond this receptor: The 56-69-year group was small, and its depth increase did not reach significance, likely because of low power. No day 14 peak-response samples were available, so repertoires were characterized only after the peak T cell response. The vaccine-associated CD4 TCRs covered the entire spike protein, and the dominant responses fell in regions 160-218 and 743-854. Epitopes outside the regions mutated in the B.1.351 and B.1.1.7 variants were reportedly recognized by nearly half of the unique spike-specific TCRs. Participants were mostly white British and included more females than males, and it was suggested by the authors that clonal diversity may have been underestimated. A significant rise in spike-specific TCR breadth and depth was observed after two AZD1222 doses relative to day 0 and relative to MenACWY recipients. Only six or seven AZD1222 recipients were SARS-CoV-2 seropositive at baseline, limiting conclusions about previously exposed vaccinees.

This specimen's time point label, per the study, means: baseline before first vaccination. What this sample's treatment or condition label stands for: meningococcal conjugate vaccine given as trial control. Samples from vaccinated people were obtained from the UK trials COV001 and COV002, which included a single-blind randomized controlled phase 2/3 trial of AZD1222 (ChAdOx1 nCoV-19) in healthy adults. For TCRbeta chain sequencing, PBMC samples were collected from trial participants at day 0 and at day 28 after the second dose. Concerning this clone: The antigen it recognizes is unknown. Base qualities were left out, and no much larger clone turns up one base away.

Inclusive of the bounding cysteine and phenylalanine, the CDR3 is 18 residues long. Of the read, only the CDR3 DNA is kept; its 54 bases are in frame from base 1. V ends up 5 bases short and J 2 bases short, with an unmatched junction base count of 15. CDR1 SGHRS and CDR2 YFSETQ were looked up in the germline V gene. The CDR3 regions of human TCRbeta chains were analyzed by immunosequencing. Processing in the source paper ran as follows. TCRs in the repertoires were compared against a reference library of SARS-CoV-2-specific TCRs that had been generated with the MIRA antigen-specificity platform. Breadth was defined as the fraction of unique TCRs that were SARS-CoV-2-associated. Depth was defined as the fraction of total T cells that were SARS-CoV-2-associated. Using the MIRA data, each spike-specific TCR was assigned both to the spike region to which the TCR was reactive and to a CD4 or CD8 class. Log10-transformed breadth and depth values were compared by one-way ANOVA with Sidak's multiple comparisons tests. Drawn from immuneACCESS, this table holds only the in-frame rearrangements with V and J called that TCRdb kept. Clones are partly lost; checked studies trace under half to an unresolved V gene and leave the rest unexplained. For V, J and clone size, that table is used; D and trimming come from the DNA. Recorded for this sample are about 140,000 clones; roughly 93% of them occurred a single time. Of the sample, 0.91% is held by the ten largest clones.

The rearrangement joined TRBV5-1 to TRBJ1-4; 7 of the junction bases match TRBD1. The starting material was peripheral blood, obtained on day 0 of MenACWY control vaccination. The sequence was obtained from an adult in good health. The CDR3 region has the sequence CASRTGQAGIWTNEKLFF. The bases are TGCGCCAGCAGGACCGGACAGGCGGGCATATGGACTAATGAAAAACTGTTTTTT. When the CDR3 is completed using the reference TRBV5-1 and TRBJ1-4 genes on either side, the full variable domain is KAGVTQTPRYLIKTRGQQVTLSCSPISGHRSVSWYQQTPGQGLQFLFEYFSETQRNKGNFPGRFSGRQFSNSRSEMNVSTLELGDSALYLCASRTGQAGIWTNEKLFFGSGTQLSVL.